The 20 T cell receptor beta chains below were found in one sample sequenced in a study of blood T cell repertoires in COVID-19. The assay was immunoSEQ multiplex PCR, and TCRdb's table has in-frame clones only and misses some. Of around 130,000 clones listed, approximately 83% are singletons. Sequencing was performed on peripheral blood. The origin of the receptors is a man aged 40-49 years with active or convalescent COVID-19.

The V call is TRBV5-4, the J call TRBJ1-6, with a tentative D call TRBD1 (5 bases). Trimming stripped 3 bases from V and 9 bases from J, with 16 bases between. The CDR3 extends over 15 amino acids. CDR1 is SGHNT, CDR2 YYREEE, per germline (reference sequence). The CDR3 spells CASSSPTVPSSPLHF. Here the CDR3 DNA reads TGTGCCAGCAGCTCCCCGACAGTACCTAGTTCACCCCTCCACTTT.

The rearrangement links TRBV19 to TRBJ2-2; D is perhaps TRBD2 (6 bases). Germline-derived CDR1 and CDR2 are LNHDA and SQIVND (reference sequence). This CDR3 region has 16 residues. V lost 10 bases and J lost 6, with 24 bases in between. Here the CDR3 reads CATTQPRSTGAGELFF. In nucleotides, the CDR3 is TGTGCCACCACCCAGCCCCGCAGCACGGGAGCCGGGGAGCTGTTTTTT. Combining the CDR3 with reference TRBV19 and TRBJ2-2 gives the whole variable domain DGGITQSPKYLFRKEGQNVTLSCEQNLNHDAMYWYRQDPGQGLRLIYYSQIVNDFQKGDIAEGYSVSREKKESFPLTVTSAQKNPTAFYLCATTQPRSTGAGELFFGEGSRLTVL.

Comments on this clone: A read error may produce the germline difference seen at one junction end. V usage is TRBV2 and J usage is TRBJ2-7; TRBD2 might be the D (5 bases). CDR3 size: 12 residues. Germline V gene lookup returns CDR1 SNHLY and CDR2 FYNNEI. In nucleotides, the CDR3 is TGTGCCAGCACTTCGGAAGGACTTCTAGTAGACTTC. Encoded protein: CASTSEGLLVDF.

V usage is TRBV7-2 and J usage is TRBJ2-7; TRBD1 is a possible D gene (6 bases). The CDR3 totals 15 residues. V was cut by 5 bases and J by 0 bases, with 14 bases left in between. Germline CDR1 and CDR2: SGHTA and FQGNSA. The CDR3 DNA reads TGTGCCAGCAGCCCCGGGACACGAATCTCCTACGAGCAGTACTTC. Its translation: CASSPGTRISYEQYF.

The chain is built from TRBV27 and TRBJ1-1; D unresolved. Between the trimmed V and J ends, which lost 4 bases and 0 bases, there was a span of 3 bases. The germline V gene has CDR1 MNHEY and CDR2 SMNVEV (reference sequence). The CDR3 has 12 amino acids. The CDR3 DNA follows: TGTGCCAGCAGTTCTATGAACACTGAAGCTTTCTTT. It yields the protein CASSSMNTEAFF.

The sample holds one count of this clone. This chain links TRBV10-3 with TRBJ2-7; D is possibly TRBD2 (6 bases). With 0 bases removed from V and 4 bases from J, the gap between germline ends came to 10 bases. This CDR3 has 14 amino acids. Germline-derived CDR1 and CDR2 are ENHRY and SYGVKD. The CDR3 DNA follows: TGTGCCATCAGTGAGTCAGGGGACTTTTACGAGCAGTACTTC. It encodes CAISESGDFYEQYF.

CDR3 bases: TGTGCCAGCAGACAACAGGGGGATAGACAGCCCCAGCATTTT. This sequence encodes CASRQQGDRQPQHF. V usage is TRBV2 and J usage is TRBJ1-5; 8 bases line up with TRBD1. The V segment lost 6 bases and the J segment 7 bases; nucleotides outside the gene matches: 8. This CDR3 region has 14 residues. CDR1 and CDR2 from the germline V gene are SNHLY and FYNNEI.

The chain joins TRBV5-1 to TRBJ2-1, with 9 bases fitting TRBD2. CDR1 and CDR2 (germline): SGHRS, YFSETQ. This CDR3 region has 17 residues. The V gene end was trimmed by 5 bases and the J gene end by 4 bases; junction bases not matched to a gene: 13. The CDR3 sequence is CASRLSGGPGLYNEQFF. The CDR3 DNA follows: TGCGCCAGCAGACTGAGCGGGGGGCCTGGCCTTTACAATGAGCAGTTCTTC. Using reference TRBV5-1 and TRBJ2-1 for the parts outside the CDR3, the full variable domain is KAGVTQTPRYLIKTRGQQVTLSCSPISGHRSVSWYQQTPGQGLQFLFEYFSETQRNKGNFPGRFSGRQFSNSRSEMNVSTLELGDSALYLCASRLSGGPGLYNEQFFGPGTRLTVL.

This clone has just one count. The chain combines TRBV30 with TRBJ1-6; possibly TRBD1 for D (6 bases). CDR3 length equals 12 residues. CDR1 GTSNPN and CDR2 SVGIG come from the germline V gene (reference sequence). Trimming took 4 bases from V and 7 from J, leaving 8 bases between them. The CDR3 DNA reads as TGTGCCTGGACCACAGGGAATTCACCCCTCCACTTT. Residues: CAWTTGNSPLHF. Filled out from reference TRBV30 and TRBJ1-6, the complete variable domain reads SQTIHQWPATLVQPVGSPLSLECTVEGTSNPNLYWYRQAAGRGLQLLFYSVGIGQISSEVPQNLSASRPQDRQFILSSKKLLLSDSGFYLCAWTTGNSPLHFGNGTRLTVT.

In its sample, this clone was seen a few times. The chain is built from TRBV7-9 and TRBJ2-1; 10 nucleotides line up with TRBD1. Germline V gives CDR1 SEHNR, CDR2 FQNEAQ (reference sequence). This CDR3 spans 15 amino acids. Losses at the gene ends were 4 bases for V and 8 bases for J; bases not matched to a gene: 8. In DNA, the CDR3 is TGTGCCAGCAGCTACGACAGGGGGCTGCAGGATGAGCAGTTCTTC. This gives the protein CASSYDRGLQDEQFF.

This chain joins TRBV11-3 and TRBJ2-3; TRBD1 aligns across 7 bases. V was pared by 4 bases and J by 0 bases, with 10 bases of the junction left unmatched. Germline V gene sequence: CDR1 SGHNT, CDR2 YENEEA. The CDR3 length is 17 residues. DNA for the CDR3: TGTGCCAGCAGCTCCCCCGGGGCAGGGGGAAGCACAGATACGCAGTATTTT. Its translation: CASSSPGAGGSTDTQYF.

This clone showed up just once. J is TRBJ2-5 and V is TRBV7-3; D is ambiguous. V dropped 5 bases and J dropped 5 bases, with 6 bases sitting between them. The CDR3 extends over 11 amino acids. CDR1 is SGHTA, CDR2 FQGTGA, per germline. The CDR3 reads CASSPGETQYF. The CDR3 nucleotides read TGTGCCAGCAGCCCCGGGGAGACCCAGTACTTC.

The chain uses TRBV30 and TRBJ2-5; D may be TRBD2 (6 bases). Germline CDR1 reads GTSNPN; CDR2 reads SVGIG (reference sequence). Trimming left V 1 base short and J 4 bases short, with 16 bases between. The CDR3 contains 15 residues. This chain's CDR3 is CAWSGLAPLVETQYF. The CDR3 coding sequence is TGTGCCTGGAGTGGTCTAGCGCCCCTCGTAGAGACCCAGTACTTC. Filled out from reference TRBV30 and TRBJ2-5, the complete variable domain reads SQTIHQWPATLVQPVGSPLSLECTVEGTSNPNLYWYRQAAGRGLQLLFYSVGIGQISSEVPQNLSASRPQDRQFILSSKKLLLSDSGFYLCAWSGLAPLVETQYFGPGTRLLVL.

The V and J genes are TRBV19 and TRBJ2-1; D is possibly TRBD1 (6 bases). Germline loops: CDR1 LNHDA, CDR2 SQIVND (reference sequence). CDR3 length equals 13 residues. The V end lost 10 bases, the J end lost 9 bases, and 19 bases lay between the germline ends. CDR3 amino acids: CATSTQGIVEQFF. CDR3 coding DNA: TGTGCCACCTCGACCCAGGGGATTGTTGAGCAGTTCTTC.

This clone came up once. The CDR3 protein is CASTQTGQGYYEQYF. The CDR3 nucleotides read TGTGCCAGCACCCAAACGGGACAGGGGTACTACGAGCAGTACTTC. The V call is TRBV6-5, the J call TRBJ2-7, with 10 bases lining up with TRBD1. The CDR3 has 15 amino acids. The germline gives CDR1 MNHEY, CDR2 SVGAGI. V lost 7 bases, J lost 3 bases, and 9 bases stayed unmatched.

The V and J genes are TRBV10-3 and TRBJ1-3, with TRBD1 matching 8 bases. Germline CDR1 reads ENHRY; CDR2 reads SYGVKD. CDR3 size: 19 residues. V lost 0 bases and J lost 3; bases outside the gene matches: 13. In DNA form, the CDR3 reads TGTGCCATCAGTGAGTCACTACTTCGACAGGGGAAATATGGAAACACCATATATTTT. Translation: CAISESLLRQGKYGNTIYF.

This sequence joins TRBV7-3 and TRBJ2-3; TRBD2 agrees at 8 bases. Germline V gene data show CDR1 as SGHTA and CDR2 as FQGTGA. V was clipped by 3 bases and J by 1 base; unmatched bases: 6. CDR3 length equals 16 residues. The chain's CDR3 is CASSFNPAGGTDTQYF. Written as DNA, the CDR3 is TGTGCCAGCAGCTTTAACCCAGCGGGGGGCACAGATACGCAGTATTTT.

This chain uses TRBV11-2 with TRBJ1-3; perhaps TRBD1 as D (5 bases). The CDR3 totals 14 residues. In germline, CDR1 is SGHAT, CDR2 FQNNGV. V was trimmed by 5 bases and J by 7 bases, leaving 15 bases between them. The chain's CDR3 is CASSQTDTSNTIYF. Here the CDR3 DNA reads TGTGCCAGCAGCCAGACGGACACTTCTAACACCATATATTTT.

The chain carries TRBV20-1 and TRBJ2-3, with 10 bases aligning to TRBD1. Germline loops: CDR1 DFQATT, CDR2 SNEGSKA (reference sequence). V gave up 3 bases and J gave up 1 base; unmatched junction bases: 1. This CDR3 is built from 14 residues. The chain's CDR3 is CSASGTGGTDTQYF. In nucleotides, the CDR3 is TGCAGTGCTAGTGGGACAGGGGGCACAGATACGCAGTATTTT.

There are a few counts of this clone. V gene TRBV12-5 combines with J gene TRBJ2-1, with 7 nucleotides matching TRBD1. The germline V gene encodes CDR1 LGHNT and CDR2 FRNRAP. The CDR3 runs to 11 residues. The trim removed 7 bases at V and 7 bases at J, leaving 1 base unmatched. The CDR3 nucleotides read TGTGCTAGTGACAGGGGTAATGAGCAGTTCTTC. It specifies CASDRGNEQFF.